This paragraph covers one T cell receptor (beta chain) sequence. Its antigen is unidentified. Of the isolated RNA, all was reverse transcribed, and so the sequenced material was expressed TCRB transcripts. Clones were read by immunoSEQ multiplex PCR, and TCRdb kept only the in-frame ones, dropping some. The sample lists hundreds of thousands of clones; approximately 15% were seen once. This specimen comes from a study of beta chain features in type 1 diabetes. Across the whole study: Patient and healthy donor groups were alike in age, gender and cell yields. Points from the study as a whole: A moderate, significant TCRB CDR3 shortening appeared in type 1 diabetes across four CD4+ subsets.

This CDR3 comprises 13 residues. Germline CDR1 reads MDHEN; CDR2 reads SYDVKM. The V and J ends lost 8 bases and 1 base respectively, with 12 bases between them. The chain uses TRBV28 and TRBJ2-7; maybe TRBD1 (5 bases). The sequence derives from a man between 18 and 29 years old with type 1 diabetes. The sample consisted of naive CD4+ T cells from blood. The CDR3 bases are TGTGCCAGCTGGGGCGGACAATCCTACGAGCAGTACTTC. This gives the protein CASWGGQSYEQYF. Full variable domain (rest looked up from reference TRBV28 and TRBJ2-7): DVKVTQSSRYLVKRTGEKVFLECVQDMDHENMFWYRQDPGLGLRLIYFSYDVKMKEKGDIPEGYSVSREKKERFSLILESASTNQTSMYLCASWGGQSYEQYFGPGTRLTVT.